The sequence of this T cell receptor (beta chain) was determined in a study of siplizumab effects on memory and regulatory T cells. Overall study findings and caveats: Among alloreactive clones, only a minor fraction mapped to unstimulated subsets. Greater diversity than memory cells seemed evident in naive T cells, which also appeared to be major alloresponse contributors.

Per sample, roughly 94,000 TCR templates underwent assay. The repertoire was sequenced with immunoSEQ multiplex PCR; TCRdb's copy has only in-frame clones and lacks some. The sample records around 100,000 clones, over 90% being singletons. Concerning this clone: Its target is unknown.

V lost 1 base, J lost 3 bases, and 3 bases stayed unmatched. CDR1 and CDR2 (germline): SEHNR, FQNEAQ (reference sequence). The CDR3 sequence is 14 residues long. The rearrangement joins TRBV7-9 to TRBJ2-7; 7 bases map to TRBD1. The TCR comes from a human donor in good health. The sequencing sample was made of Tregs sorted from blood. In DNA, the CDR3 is TGTGCCAGCAGCTTAGGACAGGGAGTCTACGAGCAGTACTTC. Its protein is CASSLGQGVYEQYF.